In this sample, the clone carrying this TCR beta chain turned up a few times. Its specificity is unknown. The data originate from a study of blood T cells in healthy people across ages. Overall study findings and caveats: No one knew whether donors had CMV, which possibly confounded expanded clonotype changes.

Germline CDR1 is MNHEY and CDR2 is SVGEGT. The CDR3 contains 18 residues. The V end lost 4 bases, the J end lost 0 bases, and 19 bases lay between the germline ends. A second PCR of 7 to 11 cycles used a sample-barcoded 5' primer and a J-beta primer mix. TCRdb used MiXCR to reprocess the 5' RACE reads, holding one entry per CDR3 protein. The data hold about 1,800,000 distinct CDR3 sequences, with 28% observed a single time. At least 5.5 micrograms of total RNA were extracted per sample. The sequence came from a woman aged 30 to 39 in good health. The sample consisted of blood. This chain joins TRBV6-2 or TRBV6-3 and TRBJ1-5, with D possibly matching TRBD1 (6 bases). The CDR3 loop is CASSSGDRHYYSNQPQHF. In DNA form, the CDR3 reads TGTGCCAGCAGTTCGGGAGACAGGCATTATTATAGCAATCAGCCCCAGCATTTT.